This T cell receptor (beta chain) appears in the sequencing data of a study of blood T cells in healthy people across ages (dated by TCRdb to 2014 to 2015). About the study as a whole: In model experiments, roughly one uniquely barcoded TCR beta cDNA molecule per two T cells was captured by template switching. Using deep sequencing normalized with unique cDNA molecular identifiers, the study measured how TCR beta repertoire diversity changes with age. To avoid experimental bias, donors of different ages were spread randomly across the sequencing lanes. The donors were split into four age groups: young (average approximately 16 years), middle-aged (nearly 40), aged (62) and long-lived (82). Using the same blood draw, the study looked at two additional independent replicas of 1 million unique cDNA reads for two donors, one aged 18 to 30 and the other aged 80 or older. Broad study findings and their caveats: Bulk unsorted PBMC profiling prevented conclusive comparison of naive and antigen-experienced compartments. Because donor CMV infection status was unknown, age-related changes in expanded clonotypes were potentially confounded. The percentage of naive T cells measured by flow cytometry correlated strongly with observed TCR beta diversity. Observed TCR beta diversity per million T cells fell roughly linearly with age, and a significant reduction was already apparent by age approximately 41. Compared with the aged group, the long-lived group had more naive CD4+ T cells, fewer expanded clones and increased TCR diversity, a pattern suggesting age selection. Estimates of total diversity from one million sequenced T cells were regarded as lower bounds and underestimates.

The cysteine opens and the phenylalanine closes a CDR3 of 14 amino acids. This entry keeps only the CDR3 DNA: 42 bases, framed from base 1. CDR1 and CDR2 are drawn from the germline V gene: SGHNT, YENEEA. Trimming removed 4 bases from V and 2 bases from J; the gene matches leave 3 bases unexplained. Library method: 5' RACE. Sequencing used an Illumina HiSeq 2500. A second PCR of about 7 to 12 cycles was run with a J-beta primer mix and a sample-barcoded 5' primer. A unique molecular identifier was introduced onto each TCR beta cDNA molecule by a template-switch 5' adaptor carrying 12 random nucleotides. At least 3 million CDR3-containing paired-end reads were obtained from each sample. First-strand cDNA synthesis was performed from all RNA using the Mint cDNA synthesis kit, with priming by a TRBC-specific oligonucleotide. All cDNA was treated with uracil-DNA glycosylase and then went through a first 18-cycle PCR with the universal primers M1SS and BC2_uni_R. In the source study's methods: Each sample was normalized by randomly selecting 1 million high-quality reads, each carrying a distinct molecular identifier. Reads with shared molecular identifiers were discarded instead of being binned into consensus sequences. CDR3 identification, clonotype clustering and error correction used MiTCR with a Q25 quality threshold and the strictest error-elimination algorithm. A nonparametric unseen species model with Euler transformation was used to estimate a lower bound on total TCR beta diversity. TCRdb trimmed the raw reads at Q25, called clones with MiXCR and kept productive beta chains. Under each unique CDR3 protein, matching rows form one entry showing the most common genes and DNA. Here the V and J calls rest on TCRdb's processing, not on the authors' analysis. The sample records about 970,000 distinct CDR3 sequences, about 51% of which are singletons. The ten largest account for roughly 23% of the sample.

This clonotype was recorded a few times. The target of this receptor is not known. No base quality information exists; no much larger clone differs at one position. The donors were roughly 40 Caucasian individuals from Russia, aged roughly 6 to 90 years, who were systemically healthy. Around 10 milliliters of peripheral blood were collected from each donor into EDTA-treated Vacutainer tubes. Ficoll-Paque density-gradient centrifugation was used to isolate PBMCs, with at least 7 million per sample. Trizol reagent was used to extract total RNA from the PBMCs, yielding at least 6 micrograms per sample. For every donor, an aliquot of PBMCs went through flow cytometry to measure the percentages of naive CD45RAhigh/CD27high T cells.

This sequence was found in a woman aged 55-69 years in good health. Sequencing input: blood. The chain links TRBV11-3 with TRBJ2-3; TRBD1 aligns with 7 central bases. The CDR3 sequence is CASSSTGTTDTQYF. Here is the DNA: TGTGCCAGCAGCTCGACAGGGACCACAGATACGCAGTATTTT.